The next 3 T cell receptor beta chains were all read from a single sample in a study of cytotoxic CD8 clonotypes in ibrutinib-treated CLL. Using immunoSEQ multiplex PCR, the repertoire was profiled, and TCRdb retains in-frame clones only, with some absent. The top ten clones hold around 15% of a sample with 150,000 to 250,000 clones, over 55% of them seen once. The sample consisted of PBMCs, taken after 24 months of ibrutinib treatment. The receptors come from a human donor with chronic lymphocytic leukemia.

In this sample, this clone turned up a few times. The chain combines TRBV7-3 with TRBJ2-2, with TRBD2 matching over 10 bases. J was trimmed by 7 bases and V by 2 bases; bases with no gene match: 7. Germline CDR1 reads SGHTA; CDR2 reads FQGTGA. CDR3 length: 16 residues. The CDR3, as DNA: TGTGCCAGCAGCTTAGAAGCTAGCGGGAGTATCGGGGAGCTGTTTTTT. Protein product: CASSLEASGSIGELFF.

The chain couples TRBV30 to TRBJ1-5; 8 positions match TRBD1. Germline CDR1 and CDR2: GTSNPN and SVGIG (reference sequence). This CDR3 comprises 15 residues. The V and J ends lost 5 bases and 3 bases, in that order; junction bases with no gene match: 9. In DNA form, the CDR3 reads TGTGCCTGGGCCGGGGGCAGGGGGCCCAATCAGCCCCAGCATTTT. This codes for CAWAGGRGPNQPQHF.

The rearrangement links TRBV27 to TRBJ1-2, with D perhaps matching TRBD1 (5 bases). The CDR3 has 15 residues. The germline CDR1 and CDR2 sequences are MNHEY and SMNVEV (reference sequence). V lost 5 bases to trimming and J lost 4 bases, with 17 bases between them. CDR3 nucleotides: TGTGCCAGCAGTCAACAGGCGGGGCAGGGCTATGGCTACACCTTC. This translates into CASSQQAGQGYGYTF.